This T cell receptor (beta chain) was sequenced during a study of metastatic and nonmetastatic thyroid tumors. Study-level information: Thyroid patients, malignant and benign, had repertoires compared across blood and tumor or nodule tissue. Notes on the study in general: TCR beta diversity was reportedly significantly higher in malignant thyroid tumors than benign nodules, in blood and tumor.

There are a few counts of this clone. Its antigen is undetermined. Original processing notes: What underpinned the distant-metastasis classifier for papillary thyroid cancer was the set of CDR3 differences across clinicopathological groups. TCRdb re-called the PCR reads through MiXCR. These V and J calls rely on TCRdb rather than the paper's analysis. The table records approximately 38,000 clones, 33% of them present only once. Not a single patient had been given any form of treatment at any point before undergoing thyroid surgery. Between the trimmed V and J ends, which lost 1 base and 2 bases, there was a span of 8 bases. This CDR3 contains 15 residues. From germline, CDR1 is KGHDR and CDR2 SFDVKD.

This receptor was taken from a female donor with papillary thyroid cancer or a benign thyroid nodule (not recorded which). Some clones in this sample may be carry-over from other donors' samples. Sequenced: tumor tissue. The chain couples TRBV24-1 to TRBJ1-5; D is ambiguous. CDR3 amino acids: CATSDFSEGNQPQHF. In DNA form, the CDR3 reads TGTGCCACCAGTGATTTTTCCGAGGGCAATCAGCCCCAGCATTTT.